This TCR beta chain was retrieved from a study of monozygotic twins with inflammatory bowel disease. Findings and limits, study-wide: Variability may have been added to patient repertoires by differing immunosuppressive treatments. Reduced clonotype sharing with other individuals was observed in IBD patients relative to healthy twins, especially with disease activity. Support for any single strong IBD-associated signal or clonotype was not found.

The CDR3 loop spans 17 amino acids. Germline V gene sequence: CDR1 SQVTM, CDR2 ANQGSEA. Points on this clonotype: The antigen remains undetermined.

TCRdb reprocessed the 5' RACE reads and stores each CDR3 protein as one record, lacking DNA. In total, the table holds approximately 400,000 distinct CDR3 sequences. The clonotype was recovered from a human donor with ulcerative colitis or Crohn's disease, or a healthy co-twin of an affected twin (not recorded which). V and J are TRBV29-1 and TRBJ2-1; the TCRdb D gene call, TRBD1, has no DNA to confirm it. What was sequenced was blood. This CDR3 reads CSVEGVSAPSSYNEQFF.